This TCR beta chain was found in a study of tumor-infiltrating lymphocytes in primary liver carcinoma. Study-wide findings and caveats: Lower overlap was observed for tumor-adjacent and tumor-blood pairs relative to tumor region pairs. Relative to blood, tumors carried a significantly larger fraction of the repertoire in their top 250 clones (p = 0.039).

Germline DNA was also extracted, with blood RNA taken from unsorted whole blood. Preoperatively, around 4 milliliters of peripheral blood were collected. Synthesis of TCR beta cDNA was carried out from 450 to 500 ng total RNA with a constant-region primer. Researchers made the TCR beta libraries by running three nested multiplex PCR rounds with slightly modified ARM-PCR. The two initial PCR rounds, nine to eleven cycles each, used TRBV1-TRBV30 forward and C-beta reverse primers. TCRdb recomputed calls from the multiplex PCR reads with MiXCR, one row per CDR3 protein. The sample has about 320,000 distinct CDR3 sequences; roughly two thirds are singletons. This clonotype was counted a few times. Its antigen is still unknown. Here the CDR3 omits its conserved ending phenylalanine or tryptophan, so a read error is the likely source. V dropped 5 bases and J dropped 3 bases, with 22 bases sitting between them. This CDR3 has 17 residues. Germline V CDR1 and CDR2: LGHNA, YSLEER.

The specimen sequenced was peripheral blood. The origin of this receptor is a man aged 40-55 years with primary liver carcinoma and hepatitis B virus infection. The chain has TRBV4-3 and TRBJ2-5; perhaps TRBD2 as D (7 bases). The CDR3 loop reads CASSFQSRGAPKETQYL. The CDR3 DNA reads TGCGCCAGCAGCTTCCAAAGTCGGGGGGCTCCAAAAGAGACCCAGTACTTA.